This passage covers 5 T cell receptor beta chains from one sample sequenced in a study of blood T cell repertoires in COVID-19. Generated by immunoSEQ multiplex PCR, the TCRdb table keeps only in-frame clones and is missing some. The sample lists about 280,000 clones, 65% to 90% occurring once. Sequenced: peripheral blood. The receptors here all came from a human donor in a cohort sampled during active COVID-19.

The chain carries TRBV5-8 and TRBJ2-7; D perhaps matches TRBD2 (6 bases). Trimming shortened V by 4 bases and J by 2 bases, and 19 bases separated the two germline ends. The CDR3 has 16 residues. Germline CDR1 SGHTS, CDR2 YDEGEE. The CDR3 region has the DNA TGTGCCAGCAGCCGGGGGAGCTCAGCCCTTCCCTACGAGCAGTACTTC. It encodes CASSRGSSALPYEQYF.

The CDR3 loop reads CASSDLQGAGGYTF. CDR3 bases: TGTGCCAGCAGTGACCTACAGGGGGCGGGTGGCTACACCTTC. The V gene is TRBV6-1, the J gene TRBJ1-2; 9 nucleotides match TRBD1. The CDR3 has 14 amino acids. V lost 3 bases, J lost 7 bases, and 6 bases stayed unmatched. Germline CDR1 and CDR2: MNHNS and SASEGT.

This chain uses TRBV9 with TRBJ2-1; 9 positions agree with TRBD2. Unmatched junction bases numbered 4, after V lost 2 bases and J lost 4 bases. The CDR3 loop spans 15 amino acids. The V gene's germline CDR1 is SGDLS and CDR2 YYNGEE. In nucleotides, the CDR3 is TGTGCCAGCAGCGTTAGCGGGAGTTGGTACAATGAGCAGTTCTTC. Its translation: CASSVSGSWYNEQFF.

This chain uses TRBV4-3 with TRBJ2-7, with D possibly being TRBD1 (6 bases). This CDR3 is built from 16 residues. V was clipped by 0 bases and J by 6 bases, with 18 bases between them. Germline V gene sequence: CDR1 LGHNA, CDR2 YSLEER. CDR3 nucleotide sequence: TGCGCCAGCAGCCAAGAAAAGGACAGTTACGTTTCCGAGCAGTACTTC. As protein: CASSQEKDSYVSEQYF.

CDR3 region: CASSVPSGRAHNEQFF. In DNA form, the CDR3 reads TGTGCCAGCAGCGTGCCGAGCGGGAGGGCCCACAATGAGCAGTTCTTC. The J gene is TRBJ2-1, the V gene TRBV7-9; 10 nucleotides align to TRBD2. CDR1 SEHNR and CDR2 FQNEAQ come from the germline V gene (reference sequence). V gave up 5 bases and J gave up 5 bases; unmatched junction bases: 9. This CDR3 has 16 amino acids.